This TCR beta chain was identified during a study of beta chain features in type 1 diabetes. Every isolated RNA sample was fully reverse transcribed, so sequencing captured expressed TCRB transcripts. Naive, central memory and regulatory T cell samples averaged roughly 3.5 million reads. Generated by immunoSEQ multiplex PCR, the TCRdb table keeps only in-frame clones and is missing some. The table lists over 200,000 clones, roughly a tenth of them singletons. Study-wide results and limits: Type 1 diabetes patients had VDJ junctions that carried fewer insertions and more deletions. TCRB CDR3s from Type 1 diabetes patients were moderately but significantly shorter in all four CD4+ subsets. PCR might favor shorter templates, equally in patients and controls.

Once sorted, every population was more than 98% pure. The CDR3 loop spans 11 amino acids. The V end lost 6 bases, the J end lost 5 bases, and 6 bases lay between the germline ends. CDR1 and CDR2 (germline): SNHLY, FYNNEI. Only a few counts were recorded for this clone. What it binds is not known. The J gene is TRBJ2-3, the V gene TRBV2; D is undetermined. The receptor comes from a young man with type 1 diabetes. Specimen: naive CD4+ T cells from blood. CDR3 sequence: CASSVLDTQYF. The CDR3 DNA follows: TGTGCCAGCAGCGTCCTAGATACGCAGTATTTT.